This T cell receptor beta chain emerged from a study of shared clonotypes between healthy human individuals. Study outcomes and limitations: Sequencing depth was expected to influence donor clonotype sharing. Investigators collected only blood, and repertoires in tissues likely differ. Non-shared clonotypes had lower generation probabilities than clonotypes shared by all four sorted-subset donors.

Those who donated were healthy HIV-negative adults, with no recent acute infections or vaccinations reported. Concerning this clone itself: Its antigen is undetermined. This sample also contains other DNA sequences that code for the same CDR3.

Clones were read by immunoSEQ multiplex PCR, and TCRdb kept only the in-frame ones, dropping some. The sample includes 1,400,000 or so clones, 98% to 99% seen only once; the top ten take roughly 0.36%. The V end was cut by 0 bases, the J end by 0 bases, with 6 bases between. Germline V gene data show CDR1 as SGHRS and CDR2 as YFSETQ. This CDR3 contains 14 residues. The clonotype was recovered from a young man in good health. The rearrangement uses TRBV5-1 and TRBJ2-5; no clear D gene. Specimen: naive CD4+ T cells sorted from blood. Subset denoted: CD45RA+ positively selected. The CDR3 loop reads CASSLADYQETQYF. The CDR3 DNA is TGCGCCAGCAGCTTGGCCGACTACCAAGAGACCCAGTACTTC.